This TCR beta chain was found in a study of identical twins. V lost 5 bases, J lost 0 bases, and 10 bases lay in between. In germline, CDR1 is MNHNS, CDR2 SASEGT. The CDR3 contains 15 residues. A universal primer site was added by template switching, and unique molecular identifiers were carried by the cDNA. In TCRdb, the 5' RACE reads were re-called with MiXCR into one record per CDR3 protein. The sample carries about 220,000 distinct CDR3 sequences, around 10% recorded once. Study-level findings and limits: Modeled out-of-frame TCR alpha sharing in monozygotic twins fell below observed levels. For out-of-frame beta sequences, excess twin sharing was weaker.

With respect to this clonotype: Its cognate antigen is unknown.

The V and J genes are TRBV6-1 and TRBJ1-4; D gene uncertain. The sample taken for sequencing was memory (CD45RO+) T cells sorted from blood. This sequence was found in a woman aged 18-35 years in good health. The CDR3, as DNA: TGTGCCAGCAGTCTCCTCCCTGCAACTAATGAAAAACTGTTTTTT. Protein product: CASSLLPATNEKLFF.